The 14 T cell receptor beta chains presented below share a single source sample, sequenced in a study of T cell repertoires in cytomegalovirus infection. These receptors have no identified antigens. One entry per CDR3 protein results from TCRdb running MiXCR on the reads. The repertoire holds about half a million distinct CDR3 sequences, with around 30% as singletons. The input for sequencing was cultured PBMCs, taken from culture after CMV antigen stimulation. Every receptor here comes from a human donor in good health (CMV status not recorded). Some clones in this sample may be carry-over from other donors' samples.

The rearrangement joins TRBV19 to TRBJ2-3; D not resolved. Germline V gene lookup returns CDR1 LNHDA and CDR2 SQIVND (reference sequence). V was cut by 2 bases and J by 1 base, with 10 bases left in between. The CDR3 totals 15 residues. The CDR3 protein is CASSISNRGTDTQYF. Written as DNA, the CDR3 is TGTGCCAGTAGTATATCAAATCGGGGCACAGATACGCAGTATTTT. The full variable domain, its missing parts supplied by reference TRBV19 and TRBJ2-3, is DGGITQSPKYLFRKEGQNVTLSCEQNLNHDAMYWYRQDPGQGLRLIYYSQIVNDFQKGDIAEGYSVSREKKESFPLTVTSAQKNPTAFYLCASSISNRGTDTQYFGPGTRLTVL.

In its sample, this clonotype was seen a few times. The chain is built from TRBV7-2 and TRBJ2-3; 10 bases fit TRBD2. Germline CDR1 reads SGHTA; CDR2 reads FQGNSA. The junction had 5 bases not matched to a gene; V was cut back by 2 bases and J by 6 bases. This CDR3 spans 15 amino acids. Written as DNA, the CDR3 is TGTGCCAGCAGCTTACTAGCGGGAGCAGCCGATACGCAGTATTTT. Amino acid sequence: CASSLLAGAADTQYF. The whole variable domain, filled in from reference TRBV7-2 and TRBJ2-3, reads GAGVSQSPSNKVTEKGKDVELRCDPISGHTALYWYRQSLGQGLEFLIYFQGNSAPDKSGLPSDRFSAERTGGSVSTLTIQRTQQEDSAVYLCASSLLAGAADTQYFGPGTRLTVL.

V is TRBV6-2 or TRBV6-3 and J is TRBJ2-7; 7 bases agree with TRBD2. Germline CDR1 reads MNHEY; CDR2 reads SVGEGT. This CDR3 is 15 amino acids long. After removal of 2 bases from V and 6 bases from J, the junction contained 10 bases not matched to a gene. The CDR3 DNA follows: TGTGCCAGCAGTTACGTCGAGCGGGAAAAAGGCGAGCAGTACTTC. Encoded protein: CASSYVEREKGEQYF.

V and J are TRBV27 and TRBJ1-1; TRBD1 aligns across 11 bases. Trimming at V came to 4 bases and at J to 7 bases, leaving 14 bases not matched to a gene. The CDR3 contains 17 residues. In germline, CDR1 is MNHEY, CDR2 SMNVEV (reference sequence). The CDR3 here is CASSSLRDRGIKGEAFF. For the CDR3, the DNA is TGTGCCAGCAGTTCCCTGAGGGACAGGGGGATCAAGGGTGAAGCTTTCTTT.

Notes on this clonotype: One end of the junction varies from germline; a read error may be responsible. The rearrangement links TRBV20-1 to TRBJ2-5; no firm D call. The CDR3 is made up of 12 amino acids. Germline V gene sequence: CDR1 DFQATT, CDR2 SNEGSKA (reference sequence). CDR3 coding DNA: TGCAGTGCCAGAGGAGTGGAAGAGACCCAGTACTTC. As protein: CSARGVEETQYF.

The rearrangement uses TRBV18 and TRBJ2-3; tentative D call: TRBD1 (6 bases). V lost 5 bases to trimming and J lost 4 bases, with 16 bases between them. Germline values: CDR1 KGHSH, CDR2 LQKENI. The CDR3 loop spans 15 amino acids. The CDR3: CASSVTGNLADTQYF. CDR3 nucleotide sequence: TGTGCCAGCTCAGTGACAGGTAACCTCGCAGATACGCAGTATTTT.

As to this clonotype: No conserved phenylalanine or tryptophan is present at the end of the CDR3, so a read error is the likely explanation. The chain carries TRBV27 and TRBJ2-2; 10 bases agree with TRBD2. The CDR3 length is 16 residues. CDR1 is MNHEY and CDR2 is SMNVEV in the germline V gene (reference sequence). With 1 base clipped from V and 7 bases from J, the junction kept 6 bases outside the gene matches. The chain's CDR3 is CASSLLSSGSGGELFL. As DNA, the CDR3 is TGTGCCAGCAGTTTATTGTCTAGCGGGAGCGGCGGGGAGCTGTTTTTG.

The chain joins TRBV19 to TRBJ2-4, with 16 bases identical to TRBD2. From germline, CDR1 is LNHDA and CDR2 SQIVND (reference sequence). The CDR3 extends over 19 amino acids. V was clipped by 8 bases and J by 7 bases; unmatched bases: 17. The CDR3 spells CASGVVLGLAGGSGNIQYF. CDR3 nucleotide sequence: TGTGCCAGTGGGGTTGTGCTGGGACTAGCGGGAGGGTCGGGGAACATTCAGTACTTC.

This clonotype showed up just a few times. The chain's CDR3 is CASSLVPAGEQYV. The CDR3 DNA reads TGCGCCAGCAGCTTGGTTCCAGCGGGAGAGCAGTACGTC. The V gene is TRBV5-1, the J gene TRBJ2-7; 7 nucleotides agree with TRBD2. The CDR3 spans 13 residues. The V gene's germline CDR1 is SGHRS and CDR2 YFSETQ. The ends lost 0 bases at V and 7 bases at J; junction bases unmatched: 4.

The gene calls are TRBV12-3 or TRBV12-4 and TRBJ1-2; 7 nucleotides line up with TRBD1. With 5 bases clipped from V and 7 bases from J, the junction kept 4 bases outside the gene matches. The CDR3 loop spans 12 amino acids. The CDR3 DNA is TGTGCCAGCAGTCCGCGACAGGGTGGCTACACCTTC. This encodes CASSPRQGGYTF.

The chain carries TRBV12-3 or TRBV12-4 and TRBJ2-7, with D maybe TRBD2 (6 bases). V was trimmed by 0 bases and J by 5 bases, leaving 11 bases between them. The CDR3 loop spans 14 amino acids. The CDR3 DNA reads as TGTGCCAGCAGTTTAGCCCGGACGGGGGACGAGCAGTACTTC. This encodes CASSLARTGDEQYF.

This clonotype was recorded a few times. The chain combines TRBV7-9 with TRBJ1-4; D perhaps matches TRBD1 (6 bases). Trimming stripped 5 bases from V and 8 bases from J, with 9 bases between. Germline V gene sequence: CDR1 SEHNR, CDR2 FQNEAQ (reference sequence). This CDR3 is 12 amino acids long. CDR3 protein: CASSVQGEKLFF. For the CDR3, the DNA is TGTGCCAGCAGCGTCCAGGGGGAAAAACTGTTTTTT.

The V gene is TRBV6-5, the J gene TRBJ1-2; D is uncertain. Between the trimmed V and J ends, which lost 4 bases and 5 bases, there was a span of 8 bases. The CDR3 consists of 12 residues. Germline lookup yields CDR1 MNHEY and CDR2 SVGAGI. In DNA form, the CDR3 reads TGTGCCAGCAGTTTATTGGGGTATGGCTACACCTTC. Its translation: CASSLLGYGYTF.

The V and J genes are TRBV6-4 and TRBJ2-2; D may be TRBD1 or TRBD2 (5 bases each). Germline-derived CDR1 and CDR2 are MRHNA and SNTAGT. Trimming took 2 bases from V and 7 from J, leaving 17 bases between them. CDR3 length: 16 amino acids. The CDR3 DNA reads TGTGCCAGCAGTGACGATGGAGAGACTACAGGCGGGGAGCTGTTTTTT. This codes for CASSDDGETTGGELFF.